Presented here are 29 T cell receptor beta chains from one specimen sequenced in a study of T-cell memory formation after mild COVID-19. TCRdb re-derived calls from the 5' RACE reads in MiXCR, one entry per CDR3 protein. Found here are more than 150,000 distinct CDR3 sequences, approximately 10% of them singletons; the top ten hold about 3.5%. The sample taken for sequencing was PBMCs or a T cell subset sorted from them (not recorded which). Every receptor here comes from a man between 18 and 29 years old who had mild COVID-19 (a few samples of this study predate the infection). Cell type and time point are not known.

Ten or more counts support this clonotype. In DNA, the CDR3 is TGTGCCAGCAGTTTTATAGGTAACAGGGGAAATGAGCAGTTCTTC. This sequence encodes CASSFIGNRGNEQFF. The chain combines TRBV28 with TRBJ2-1, with 7 bases identical to TRBD1. Germline V gene lookup returns CDR1 MDHEN and CDR2 SYDVKM. The CDR3 runs to 15 residues. Trimming took 3 bases from V and 7 from J; bases not matched to a gene: 9.

The table lists this clonotype with a few counts. This chain links TRBV3-1 with TRBJ1-1; D unresolved. Per the germline V gene, CDR1 is LGHDT and CDR2 is YNNKEL (reference sequence). Trimming left V 4 bases short and J 2 bases short, with 11 bases between. This CDR3 is 14 amino acids long. CDR3 in DNA: TGTGCCAGCAGCCCGAGTGAGGCTAACACTGAAGCTTTCTTT. Translation gives CASSPSEANTEAFF.

This clonotype has only a few counts. V usage is TRBV12-3 or TRBV12-4 and J usage is TRBJ1-4; D gene unclear. The germline V and J ends were trimmed by 3 bases and 5 bases, with 19 bases remaining between them. The CDR3 runs to 17 residues. The CDR3 DNA reads as TGTGCCAGCAGTTTTTCCATATGGAAGGGTCACAATGAAAAACTGTTTTTT. Translation gives CASSFSIWKGHNEKLFF.

This clonotype has a handful of counts. V is TRBV20-1 and J is TRBJ2-3, with D tentatively TRBD1 (6 bases). V lost 7 bases and J 1 base, leaving 18 bases between the germline ends. In germline, CDR1 is DFQATT, CDR2 SNEGSKA (reference sequence). The CDR3 consists of 15 residues. The CDR3: CSVPPYRVGTDTQYF. CDR3 bases: TGCAGTGTTCCACCTTACAGGGTAGGCACAGATACGCAGTATTTT.

The J gene is TRBJ1-1, the V gene TRBV4-3, with D uncertain. Trimming removed 6 bases at V and 1 base at J, with 12 bases between. The CDR3 is made up of 14 amino acids. Germline V CDR1 and CDR2: LGHNA, YSLEER. For the CDR3, the DNA is TGCGCCAGCAGTCTCGAGGCGGGGAACACTGAAGCTTTCTTT. Protein: CASSLEAGNTEAFF.

This clonotype was recorded many times. The chain carries TRBV5-1 and TRBJ1-4; D is unclear. Trimming took off 1 base at V and 5 bases at J, with 15 bases between the two ends. Germline V lookup: CDR1 SGHRS, CDR2 YFSETQ. CDR3 length equals 16 residues. The CDR3 sequence is CASSLIGRSPNEKLFF. CDR3 coding DNA: TGCGCCAGCAGCTTGATTGGGAGGTCCCCGAATGAAAAACTGTTTTTT.

This clonotype occurred a few times. The chain combines TRBV7-2 with TRBJ1-5, with D hard to call. The CDR3 covers 16 residues. Germline V gene lookup returns CDR1 SGHTA and CDR2 FQGNSA. The V end was cut by 2 bases, the J end by 8 bases, with 19 bases between. CDR3 sequence (DNA): TGTGCCAGCAGCTTAAATGAGGGAGGGCTGGGAGAGCCCCAGCATTTT. It specifies CASSLNEGGLGEPQHF.

This clonotype occurred a few times. This chain connects TRBV20-1 to TRBJ2-5, with a possible D match to TRBD2 (6 bases). Germline V gene data show CDR1 as DFQATT and CDR2 as SNEGSKA (reference sequence). V was cut by 4 bases and J by 5 bases, with 17 bases left in between. The CDR3 sequence is 14 residues long. CDR3 protein: CSAIPGGAQETQYF. CDR3 nucleotide sequence: TGCAGTGCTATCCCCGGGGGAGCCCAGGAGACCCAGTACTTC.

This chain uses TRBV6-2 or TRBV6-3 with TRBJ2-3; a weak D match, TRBD2 (6 bases). CDR1 MNHEY and CDR2 SVGEGT come from the germline V gene. V lost 6 bases and J lost 6, with 22 bases in between. This CDR3 has 16 residues. CDR3: CASSRGLAIGSDTQYF. The CDR3 DNA sequence: TGTGCCAGCAGCCGAGGGCTAGCGATCGGGTCCGATACGCAGTATTTT.

This clonotype has a handful of counts. The chain recombines TRBV3-2 with TRBJ1-1. TRBV3-2 is noted as a pseudogene. The CDR3 totals 21 residues. This CDR3 reads CASSLPKGGVRAKLGNTEAFF. In nucleotides, the CDR3 is TGTGCCAGCAGCCTCCCAAAGGGCGGCGTAAGGGCCAAGTTGGGGAACACTGAAGCTTTCTTT.

A few counts support this clonotype. The chain couples TRBV7-2 to TRBJ2-6, with 9 positions matching TRBD2. Germline V lookup: CDR1 SGHTA, CDR2 FQGNSA. The CDR3 is made up of 18 amino acids. After removal of 5 bases from V and 5 bases from J, the junction contained 13 bases not matched to a gene. The CDR3 sequence: CASSQSSGEASRANVLTF. CDR3 bases: TGTGCCAGCAGCCAATCTAGCGGGGAGGCCTCAAGGGCCAACGTCCTGACTTTC. The full variable domain, its missing parts supplied by reference TRBV7-2 and TRBJ2-6, is GAGVSQSPSNKVTEKGKDVELRCDPISGHTALYWYRQSLGQGLEFLIYFQGNSAPDKSGLPSDRFSAERTGGSVSTLTIQRTQQEDSAVYLCASSQSSGEASRANVLTFGAGSRLTVL.

This chain uses TRBV6-6 with TRBJ2-1; the match to TRBD1 covers 7 bases. CDR1 is MNHNY, CDR2 SVGAGI, per germline (reference sequence). The CDR3 has 14 residues. V lost 6 bases, J lost 3 bases, and 5 bases stayed unmatched. Here the CDR3 DNA reads TGTGCCAGCAGGGAGGCAGGGGGCTACAATGAGCAGTTCTTC. Residues: CASREAGGYNEQFF.

In its sample, this clonotype was seen a few times. The J gene is TRBJ1-2, the V gene TRBV6-6; D is possibly TRBD1 (6 bases). The CDR3 length is 15 residues. The V gene's germline CDR1 is MNHNY and CDR2 SVGAGI (reference sequence). V gave up 6 bases and J gave up 6 bases, with 20 bases separating them. The CDR3 coding sequence is TGTGCCAGCAGAGCCCCTGGGGGGCGGGTCGATGGCTACACCTTC. Protein product: CASRAPGGRVDGYTF.

This clonotype was counted a few times. The chain links TRBV6-6 to TRBJ2-2, with a weak D call TRBD2 (6 bases). CDR1 is MNHNY and CDR2 is SVGAGI in the germline V gene (reference sequence). This CDR3 is built from 13 residues. The V and J ends lost 4 bases and 6 bases respectively, with 9 bases between them. The CDR3 sequence: CASSSRRAGELFF. The DNA of the CDR3 is TGTGCCAGCAGTTCTCGGAGGGCCGGGGAGCTGTTTTTT.

This clonotype was seen at least ten times. The chain links TRBV7-9 to TRBJ1-1; 7 bases are shared with TRBD1. The CDR3 length is 14 residues. V gave up 2 bases and J gave up 7 bases; unmatched junction bases: 7. In germline, CDR1 is SEHNR, CDR2 FQNEAQ (reference sequence). CDR3 sequence: CASSLSGTAGEAFF. The CDR3 nucleotides are TGTGCCAGCAGCTTATCGGGGACAGCAGGTGAAGCTTTCTTT.

This clonotype was detected ten times or more. The chain recombines TRBV5-6 with TRBJ2-3; weak D call: TRBD2 (6 bases). V lost 3 bases and J lost 1, with 15 bases in between. Germline CDR1 is SGHDT and CDR2 is YYEEEE. The CDR3 consists of 16 residues. CDR3 region: CASSWVMGGGTDTQYF. Written as DNA, the CDR3 is TGTGCCAGCAGCTGGGTCATGGGCGGGGGCACAGATACGCAGTATTTT. The whole variable domain, remainder taken from reference TRBV5-6 and TRBJ2-3, is DAGVTQSPTHLIKTRGQQVTLRCSPKSGHDTVSWYQQALGQGPQFIFQYYEEEERQRGNFPDRFSGHQFPNYSSELNVNALLLGDSALYLCASSWVMGGGTDTQYFGPGTRLTVL.

V usage is TRBV21-1 and J usage is TRBJ2-7. TRBV21-1 is shown as a pseudogene. This CDR3 has 11 amino acids. CDR3 DNA: TGTGCCAGCGGCTTCCGGCTCGAGCAGTACGTC. Protein: CASGFRLEQYV.

The chain employs TRBV28 and TRBJ2-4; TRBD2 might be the D (5 bases). The CDR3 runs to 13 residues. Trimming took off 4 bases at V and 14 bases at J, with 18 bases between the two ends. The germline V gene encodes CDR1 MDHEN and CDR2 SYDVKM. The CDR3 nucleotides are TGTGCCAGCAGTTCCCCGGGAAGGCAATCGGAGTACTTC. Translation: CASSSPGRQSEYF.

This clonotype has a handful of counts. The chain joins TRBV7-9 to TRBJ1-2; TRBD1 matches 9 bases. CDR3 length equals 15 residues. Germline-derived CDR1 and CDR2 are SEHNR and FQNEAQ (reference sequence). Losses at the gene ends were 5 bases for V and 5 bases for J; bases not matched to a gene: 9. As DNA, the CDR3 is TGTGCCAGCAGCCTTCACAGGGGGCAGGGGTATGGCTACACCTTC. This codes for CASSLHRGQGYGYTF.

The chain joins TRBV7-2 to TRBJ1-2, with TRBD1 identical over 8 bases. The V gene end was trimmed by 1 base and the J gene end by 8 bases; junction bases not matched to a gene: 6. CDR1 is SGHTA, CDR2 FQGNSA, per germline. The length of the CDR3 is 14 residues. The CDR3 coding sequence is TGTGCCAGCAGCTTAGGGCAGGGGACAGGAGGCTACACCTTC. Translation: CASSLGQGTGGYTF.

The rearrangement links TRBV29-1 to TRBJ2-1, with D maybe TRBD1 (6 bases). CDR3 length equals 14 residues. The V gene's germline CDR1 is SQVTM and CDR2 ANQGSEA. Trimming removed 1 base from V and 0 bases from J, with 7 bases in between. The CDR3, as DNA: TGCAGCGTTGAAGCACAGGGCTCCTACAATGAGCAGTTCTTC. Its translation is CSVEAQGSYNEQFF.

This clonotype was seen at least ten times. DNA for the CDR3: TGCAGCGTTGCCTTCGGGACAGGGTCCACAGATACGCAGTATTTT. The encoded protein is CSVAFGTGSTDTQYF. The chain uses TRBV29-1 and TRBJ2-3; 9 positions match TRBD1. CDR1 SQVTM and CDR2 ANQGSEA come from the germline V gene. This CDR3 contains 15 residues. Losses at the gene ends were 4 bases for V and 2 bases for J; bases not matched to a gene: 7.

The CDR3, as DNA: TGTGCCAGCAGTTTACAGGGCGGTGGCTACACCTTC. Encoded protein: CASSLQGGGYTF. The chain employs TRBV12-3 or TRBV12-4 and TRBJ1-2, with D possibly TRBD1 on 5 matching bases. Trimming removed 2 bases from V and 7 bases from J, with 8 bases in between. The CDR3 consists of 12 residues.

The chain employs TRBV6-6 and TRBJ1-5; no clear D. With 5 bases removed from V and 7 bases from J, the gap between germline ends came to 12 bases. This CDR3 region has 13 residues. The V gene's germline CDR1 is MNHNY and CDR2 SVGAGI (reference sequence). The CDR3 coding sequence is TGTGCCAGCAGTACGGACGGTGGCCAGCCCCAGCATTTT. The encoded protein is CASSTDGGQPQHF.

This clonotype was picked up many times. The chain recombines TRBV7-6 with TRBJ2-4, with D tentatively TRBD2 (5 bases). The germline CDR1 and CDR2 sequences are SGHVS and FNYEAQ. Trimming shortened V by 1 base and J by 4 bases, and 8 bases separated the two germline ends. The CDR3 runs 14 residues. This CDR3 is CASSLGPGKNIQYF. CDR3 nucleotide sequence: TGTGCCAGCAGCTTAGGTCCGGGGAAAAACATTCAGTACTTC.

There are a few counts of this clonotype. The rearrangement links TRBV6-6 to TRBJ2-1; 8 bases map to TRBD1. V trimming: 6 bases; J trimming: 13 bases; junction bases outside the gene matches: 5. The germline CDR1 and CDR2 sequences are MNHNY and SVGAGI (reference sequence). The CDR3 length is 11 residues. CDR3 protein: CASSTGQGQFF. CDR3 bases: TGTGCCAGCAGCACAGGACAGGGACAGTTCTTC.

This clonotype was detected a few times. This chain joins TRBV6-6 and TRBJ2-2; D gene unclear. This CDR3 contains 15 residues. Germline V gene data show CDR1 as MNHNY and CDR2 as SVGAGI (reference sequence). The ends were cut back, 6 bases at V and 0 bases at J, with 11 bases in the middle. The CDR3 bases are TGTGCCAGCAGCAGACATCTACCGAACACCGGGGAGCTGTTTTTT. It yields the protein CASSRHLPNTGELFF.

This clonotype has more than one count but fewer than ten. The chain joins TRBV7-8 to TRBJ2-3; D is perhaps TRBD2 (5 bases). Germline assignment: CDR1 SGHVS and CDR2 FQNEAQ. The CDR3 sequence is 15 residues long. The ends were cut back, 1 base at V and 6 bases at J, with 14 bases in the middle. CDR3: CASSLGVSEGDTQYF. CDR3 DNA: TGTGCCAGCAGCTTAGGGGTGTCCGAGGGCGATACGCAGTATTTT.

The chain carries TRBV20-1 and TRBJ1-6; D is undetermined. Between the trimmed V and J ends, which lost 5 bases and 0 bases, there was a span of 14 bases. The CDR3 has 16 residues. CDR1 and CDR2 from the germline V gene are DFQATT and SNEGSKA (reference sequence). CDR3 sequence: CSAPGHGSSYNSPLHF. CDR3 nucleotides: TGCAGTGCTCCCGGTCATGGGAGCTCCTATAATTCACCCCTCCACTTT.